The source of this TCR beta chain is a study of neurological immune-mediated disorders. Study in general: The approximately 34 multiple sclerosis patients comprised approximately 30 relapsing-remitting and 3 secondary progressive cases. Regarding the study as a whole: Expansion of TCR clones was greatest in HTLV-1-associated myelopathy and smallest in multiple sclerosis, where it fell below that of healthy controls.

The CDR3 loop spans 17 amino acids. CDR1 and CDR2 from the germline V gene are SGHTA and FQGTGA. V shed 4 bases and J 2 bases; nucleotides not matched to a gene: 5. The team produced cDNA through 5'RACE using 10-nucleotide random UMIs. TCRdb recomputed calls from the 5' RACE reads with MiXCR, one row per CDR3 protein. This sample has roughly 62,000 distinct CDR3 sequences, with about 3.7% found just once. This clonotype occurred many times. The antigen remains unidentified. PBMCs stored at -80 C, numbering 2 million, were the origin of the unsorted libraries. Sequencing used PBMCs. The chain employs TRBV7-3 and TRBJ2-3; 14 positions agree with TRBD2. This TCR derives from a woman aged 45-65 years with multiple sclerosis. CDR3 coding DNA: TGTGCCAGCAGCTCGGGACTAGCGGGAGAGAACACAGATACGCAGTATTTT. This translates into CASSSGLAGENTDTQYF.